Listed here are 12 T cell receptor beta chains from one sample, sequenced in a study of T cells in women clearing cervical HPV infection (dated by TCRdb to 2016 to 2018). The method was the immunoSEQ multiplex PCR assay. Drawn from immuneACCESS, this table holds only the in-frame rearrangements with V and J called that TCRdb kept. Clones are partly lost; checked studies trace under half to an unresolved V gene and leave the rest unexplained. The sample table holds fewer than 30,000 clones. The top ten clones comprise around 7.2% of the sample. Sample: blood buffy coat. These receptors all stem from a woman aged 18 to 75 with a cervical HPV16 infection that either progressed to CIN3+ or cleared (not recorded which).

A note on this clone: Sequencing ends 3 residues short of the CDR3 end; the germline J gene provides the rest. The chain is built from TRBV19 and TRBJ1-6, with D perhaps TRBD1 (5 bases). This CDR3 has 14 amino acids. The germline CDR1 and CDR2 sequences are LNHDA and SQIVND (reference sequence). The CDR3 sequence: CASSTPQAGPSLHF. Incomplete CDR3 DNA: TGTGCCAGTAGTACCCCCCAGGCAGGGCCATCC.

Incomplete CDR3 DNA: TGCGCCAGCAGCTTGAATATTTACAGGGGAGGTGACACTGAA. This gives the protein CASSLNIYRGGDTE. The whole CDR3 protein is CASSLNIYRGGDTEAFF. The chain employs TRBV5-1 and TRBJ1-1; 7 positions agree with TRBD1. The read comes to an end 3 residues before the CDR3 does, leaving the germline J gene to fill in the end. V was clipped by 1 base and J by 3 bases; unmatched bases: 12. CDR3 length equals 17 residues. The V gene's germline CDR1 is SGHRS and CDR2 YFSETQ. The whole variable domain, filled in from reference TRBV5-1 and TRBJ1-1, reads KAGVTQTPRYLIKTRGQQVTLSCSPISGHRSVSWYQQTPGQGLQFLFEYFSETQRNKGNFPGRFSGRQFSNSRSEMNVSTLELGDSALYLCASSLNIYRGGDTEAFFGQGTRLTVV.

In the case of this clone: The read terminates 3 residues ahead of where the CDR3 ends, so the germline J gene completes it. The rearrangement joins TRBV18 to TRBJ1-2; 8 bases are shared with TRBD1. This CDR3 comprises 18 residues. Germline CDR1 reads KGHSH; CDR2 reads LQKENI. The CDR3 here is CASSPIRRDRGSTDTYTF. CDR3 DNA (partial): TGTGCCAGCTCACCGATACGTAGAGACAGGGGAAGCACAGATACC.

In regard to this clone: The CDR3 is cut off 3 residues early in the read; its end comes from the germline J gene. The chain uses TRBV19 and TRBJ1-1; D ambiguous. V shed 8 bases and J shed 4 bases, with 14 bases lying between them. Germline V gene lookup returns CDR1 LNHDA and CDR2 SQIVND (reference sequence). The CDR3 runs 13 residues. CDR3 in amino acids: CASATLPGTEAFF. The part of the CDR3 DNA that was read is TGTGCCAGTGCAACCCTACCCGGCACTGAA.

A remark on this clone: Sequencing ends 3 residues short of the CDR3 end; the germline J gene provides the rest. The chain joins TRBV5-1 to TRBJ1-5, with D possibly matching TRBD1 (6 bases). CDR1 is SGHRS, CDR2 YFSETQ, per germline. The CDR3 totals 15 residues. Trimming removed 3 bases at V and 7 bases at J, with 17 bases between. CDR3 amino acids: CASSSAPGAEQPQHF. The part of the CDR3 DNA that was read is TGCGCCAGCAGCTCGGCCCCAGGGGCGGAACAGCCC.

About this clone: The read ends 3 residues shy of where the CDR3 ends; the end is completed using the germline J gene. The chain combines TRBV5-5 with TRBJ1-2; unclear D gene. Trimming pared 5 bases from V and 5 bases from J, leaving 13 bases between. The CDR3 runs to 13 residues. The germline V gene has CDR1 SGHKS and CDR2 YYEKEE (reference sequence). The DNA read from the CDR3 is TGTGCCAGCAGGTCTGCGGGTGGGTATGGC. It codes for CASRSAGGYG. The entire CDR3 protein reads CASRSAGGYGYTF.

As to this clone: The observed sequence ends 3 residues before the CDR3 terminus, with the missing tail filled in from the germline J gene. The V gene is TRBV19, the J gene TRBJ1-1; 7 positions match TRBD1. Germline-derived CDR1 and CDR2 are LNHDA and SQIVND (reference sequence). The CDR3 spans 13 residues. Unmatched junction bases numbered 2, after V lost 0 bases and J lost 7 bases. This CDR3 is CASSIDRTGEAFF. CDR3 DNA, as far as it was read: TGTGCCAGTAGTATAGATCGGACAGGTGAA.

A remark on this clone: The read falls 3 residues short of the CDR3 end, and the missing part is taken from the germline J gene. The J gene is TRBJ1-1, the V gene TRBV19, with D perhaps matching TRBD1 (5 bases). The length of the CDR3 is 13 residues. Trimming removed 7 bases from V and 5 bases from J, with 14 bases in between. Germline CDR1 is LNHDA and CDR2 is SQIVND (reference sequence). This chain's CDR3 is CASTLRGRTEAFF. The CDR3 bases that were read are TGTGCCAGTACCCTACGGGGGAGGACTGAA.

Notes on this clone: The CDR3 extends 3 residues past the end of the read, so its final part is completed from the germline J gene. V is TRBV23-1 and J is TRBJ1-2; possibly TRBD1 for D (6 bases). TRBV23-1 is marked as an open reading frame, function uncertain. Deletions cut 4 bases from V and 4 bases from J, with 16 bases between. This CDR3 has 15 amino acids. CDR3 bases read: TGCGCCAGCAGTCGCCCCGGACAGAGGCTCTATGGC. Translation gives CASSRPGQRLYG. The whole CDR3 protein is CASSRPGQRLYGYTF.

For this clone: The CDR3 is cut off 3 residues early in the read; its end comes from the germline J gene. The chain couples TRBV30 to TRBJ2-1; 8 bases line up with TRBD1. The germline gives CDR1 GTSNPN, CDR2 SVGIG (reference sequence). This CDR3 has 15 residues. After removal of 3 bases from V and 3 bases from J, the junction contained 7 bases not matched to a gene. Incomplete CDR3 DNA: TGTGCCTGGAGCGTCCCAGGGGGCGACTACAATGAG. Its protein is CAWSVPGGDYNE. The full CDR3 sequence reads CAWSVPGGDYNEQFF.

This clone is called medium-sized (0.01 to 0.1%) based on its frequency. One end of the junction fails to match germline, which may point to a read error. CDR3 bases read: TGTGCTAGCAGCTCCGAGGTTACCGGGGAG. Translation gives CASSSEVTGE. Given in full, the CDR3 is CASSSEVTGELFF. The gene calls are TRBV7-7 and TRBJ2-2; no reliable D call. The sequence runs out 3 residues before the end of the CDR3; the remainder is reconstructed from the germline J gene. The CDR3 is made up of 13 amino acids. Germline V CDR1 and CDR2: SSHAT, FNYEAQ (reference sequence).

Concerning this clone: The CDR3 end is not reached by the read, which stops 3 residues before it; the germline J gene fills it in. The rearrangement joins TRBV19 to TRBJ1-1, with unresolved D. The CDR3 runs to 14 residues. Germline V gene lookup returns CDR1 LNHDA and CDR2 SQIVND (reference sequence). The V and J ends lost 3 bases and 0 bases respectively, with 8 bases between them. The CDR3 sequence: CASSMVRVNTEAFF. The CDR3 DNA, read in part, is TGTGCCAGTAGTATGGTTAGGGTGAACACTGAA.